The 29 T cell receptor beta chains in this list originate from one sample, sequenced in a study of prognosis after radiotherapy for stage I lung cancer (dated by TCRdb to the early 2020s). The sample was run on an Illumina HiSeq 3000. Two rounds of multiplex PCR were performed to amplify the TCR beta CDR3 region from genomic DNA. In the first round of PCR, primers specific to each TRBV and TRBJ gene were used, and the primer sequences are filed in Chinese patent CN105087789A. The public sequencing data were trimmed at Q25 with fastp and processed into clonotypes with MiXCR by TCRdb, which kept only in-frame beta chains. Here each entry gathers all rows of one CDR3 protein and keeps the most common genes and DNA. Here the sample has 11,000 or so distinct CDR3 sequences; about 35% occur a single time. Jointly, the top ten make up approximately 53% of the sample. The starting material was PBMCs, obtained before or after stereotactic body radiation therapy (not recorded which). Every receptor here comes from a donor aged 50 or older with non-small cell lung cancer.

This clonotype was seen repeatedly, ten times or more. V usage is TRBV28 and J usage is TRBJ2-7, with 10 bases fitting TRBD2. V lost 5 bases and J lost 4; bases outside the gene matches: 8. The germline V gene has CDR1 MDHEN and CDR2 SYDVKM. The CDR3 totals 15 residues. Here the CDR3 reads CASSPRLAGVYEQYF. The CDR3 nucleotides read TGTGCCAGCAGTCCCCGCCTAGCGGGAGTTTACGAGCAGTACTTC.

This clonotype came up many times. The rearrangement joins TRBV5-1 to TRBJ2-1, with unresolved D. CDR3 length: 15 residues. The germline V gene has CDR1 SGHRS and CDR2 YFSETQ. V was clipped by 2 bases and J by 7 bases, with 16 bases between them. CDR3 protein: CASSLRPGGVNEQFF. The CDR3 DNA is TGCGCCAGCAGCTTAAGGCCGGGTGGCGTAAATGAGCAGTTCTTC.

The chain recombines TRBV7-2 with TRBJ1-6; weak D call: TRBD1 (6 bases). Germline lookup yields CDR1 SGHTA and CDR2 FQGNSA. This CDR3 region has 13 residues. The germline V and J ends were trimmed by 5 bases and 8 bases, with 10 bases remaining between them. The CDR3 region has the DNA TGTGCCAGCAGCGAAAACAGGGATTCACCCCTCCACTTT. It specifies CASSENRDSPLHF.

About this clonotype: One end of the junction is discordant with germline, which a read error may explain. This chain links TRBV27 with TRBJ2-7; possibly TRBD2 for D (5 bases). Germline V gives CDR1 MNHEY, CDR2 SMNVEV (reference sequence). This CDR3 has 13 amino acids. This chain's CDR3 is CANSWTGAYEQYF. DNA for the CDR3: TGTGCCAACAGTTGGACTGGCGCCTACGAGCAGTACTTC.

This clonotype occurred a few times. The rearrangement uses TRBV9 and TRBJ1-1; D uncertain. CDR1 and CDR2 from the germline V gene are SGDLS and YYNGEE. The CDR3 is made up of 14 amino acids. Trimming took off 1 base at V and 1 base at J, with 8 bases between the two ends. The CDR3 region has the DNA TGTGCCAGCAGCGTAAATGGCGGGAACACTGAAGCTTTCTTT. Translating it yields CASSVNGGNTEAFF.

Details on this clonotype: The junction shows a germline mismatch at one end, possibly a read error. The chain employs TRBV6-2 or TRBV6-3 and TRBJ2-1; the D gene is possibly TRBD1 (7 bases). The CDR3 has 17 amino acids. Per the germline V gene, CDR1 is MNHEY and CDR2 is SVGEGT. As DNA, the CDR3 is TGTGCCAGCAGTTACCAGGGGGGCGGCAGCTCCTACAATGAGGAGTTCTTC. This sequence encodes CASSYQGGGSSYNEEFF.

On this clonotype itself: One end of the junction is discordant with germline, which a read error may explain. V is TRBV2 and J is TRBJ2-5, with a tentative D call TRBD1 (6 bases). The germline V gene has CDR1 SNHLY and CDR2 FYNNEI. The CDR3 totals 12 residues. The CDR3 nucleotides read TGTACCAGCAGCCCAGGGGTGGAGACCGAGTACTTC. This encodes CTSSPGVETEYF.

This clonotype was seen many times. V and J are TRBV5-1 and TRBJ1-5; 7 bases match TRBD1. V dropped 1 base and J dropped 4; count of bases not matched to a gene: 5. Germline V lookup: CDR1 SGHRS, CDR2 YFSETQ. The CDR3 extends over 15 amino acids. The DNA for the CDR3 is TGCGCCAGCAGCTTGTTACAGGGGCCAAATCAGCCCCAGCATTTT. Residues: CASSLLQGPNQPQHF. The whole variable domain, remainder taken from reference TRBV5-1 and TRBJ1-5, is KAGVTQTPRYLIKTRGQQVTLSCSPISGHRSVSWYQQTPGQGLQFLFEYFSETQRNKGNFPGRFSGRQFSNSRSEMNVSTLELGDSALYLCASSLLQGPNQPQHFGDGTRLSIL.

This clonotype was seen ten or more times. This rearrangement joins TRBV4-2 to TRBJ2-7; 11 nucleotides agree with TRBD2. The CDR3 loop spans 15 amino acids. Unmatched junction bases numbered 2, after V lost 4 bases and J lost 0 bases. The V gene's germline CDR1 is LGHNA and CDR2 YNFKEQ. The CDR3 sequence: CASSPTSGSSYEQYF. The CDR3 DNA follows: TGTGCCAGCAGCCCAACTAGCGGGAGCTCCTACGAGCAGTACTTC.

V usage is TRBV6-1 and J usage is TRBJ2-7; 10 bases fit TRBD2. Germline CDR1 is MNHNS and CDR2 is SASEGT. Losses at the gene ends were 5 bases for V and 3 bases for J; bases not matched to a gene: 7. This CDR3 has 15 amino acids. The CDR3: CASSLSSGGVYEQYV. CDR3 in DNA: TGTGCCAGCAGTCTGTCTAGCGGGGGAGTCTACGAGCAGTACGTC.

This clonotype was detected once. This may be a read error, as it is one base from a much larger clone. CDR3 nucleotide sequence: TGTGCCATCAGAACAGGGGGCGACACTGAAGCTTTGTTT. It encodes CAIRTGGDTEALF. The chain joins TRBV10-3 to TRBJ1-1, with TRBD1 matching 9 bases. The CDR3 is 13 amino acids. Germline V CDR1 and CDR2: ENHRY, SYGVKD.

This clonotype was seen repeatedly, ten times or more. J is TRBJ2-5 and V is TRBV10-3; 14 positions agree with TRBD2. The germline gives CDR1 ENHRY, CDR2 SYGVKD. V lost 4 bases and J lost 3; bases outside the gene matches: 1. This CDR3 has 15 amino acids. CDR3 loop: CAISGLAGGKETQYF. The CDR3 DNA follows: TGTGCCATCAGTGGACTAGCGGGGGGGAAAGAGACCCAGTACTTC.

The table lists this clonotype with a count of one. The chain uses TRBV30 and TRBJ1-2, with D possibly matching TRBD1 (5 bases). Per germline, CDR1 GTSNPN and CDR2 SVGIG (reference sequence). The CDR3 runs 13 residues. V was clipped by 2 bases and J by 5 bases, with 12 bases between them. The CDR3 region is CAWSTGDGYGYTF. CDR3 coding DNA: TGTGCCTGGAGTACGGGGGATGGATATGGCTACACCTTC.

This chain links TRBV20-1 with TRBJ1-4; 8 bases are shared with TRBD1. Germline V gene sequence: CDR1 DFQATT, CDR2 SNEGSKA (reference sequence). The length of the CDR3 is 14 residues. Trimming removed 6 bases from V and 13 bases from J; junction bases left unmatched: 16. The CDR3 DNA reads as TGCAGTGCCAGACCCACAGGGGGGGTTGAGGGACTGTTTTTT. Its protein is CSARPTGGVEGLFF.

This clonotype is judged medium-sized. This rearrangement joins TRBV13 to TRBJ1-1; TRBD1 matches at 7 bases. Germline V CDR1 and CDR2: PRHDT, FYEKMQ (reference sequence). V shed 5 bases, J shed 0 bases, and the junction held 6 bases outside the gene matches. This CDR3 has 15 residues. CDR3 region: CASSLRGFMNTEAFF. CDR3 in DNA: TGTGCCAGCAGCCTCAGGGGGTTCATGAACACTGAAGCTTTCTTT.

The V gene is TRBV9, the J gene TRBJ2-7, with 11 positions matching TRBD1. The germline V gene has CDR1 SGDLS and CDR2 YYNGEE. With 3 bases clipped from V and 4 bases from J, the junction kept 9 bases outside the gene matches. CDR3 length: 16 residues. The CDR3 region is CASSEHRDRGSYEQYF. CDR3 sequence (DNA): TGTGCCAGCAGCGAACACCGGGACAGGGGGTCGTACGAGCAGTACTTC.

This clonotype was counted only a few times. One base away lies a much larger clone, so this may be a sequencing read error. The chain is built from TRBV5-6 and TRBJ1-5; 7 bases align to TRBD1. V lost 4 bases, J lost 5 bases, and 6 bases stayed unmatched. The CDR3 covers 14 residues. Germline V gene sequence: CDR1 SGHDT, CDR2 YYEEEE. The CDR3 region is CASSRQGGYQPQHF. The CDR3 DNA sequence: TGTGCCAGCAGCAGGCAGGGGGGCTATCAGCCCCAGCATTTT.

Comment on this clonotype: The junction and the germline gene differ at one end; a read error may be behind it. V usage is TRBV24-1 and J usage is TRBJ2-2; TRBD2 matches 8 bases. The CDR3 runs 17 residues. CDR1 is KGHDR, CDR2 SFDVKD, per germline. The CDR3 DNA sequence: TGTGCCACCAGTGCGACTAGCGTGAGACCTAACACCGGCGAGCTGTTTTTT. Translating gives CATSATSVRPNTGELFF.

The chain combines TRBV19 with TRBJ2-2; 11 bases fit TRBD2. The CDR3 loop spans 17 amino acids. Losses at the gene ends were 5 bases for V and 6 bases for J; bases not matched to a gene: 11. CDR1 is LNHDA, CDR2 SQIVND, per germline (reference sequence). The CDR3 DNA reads TGTGCCAGTAGTCGAAAGACTAGCGGGGCTACCGCCGGGGAGCTGTTTTTT. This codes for CASSRKTSGATAGELFF.

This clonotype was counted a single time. The CDR3 loop reads CASMVLGQDLTSGSYNEQFF. For the CDR3, the DNA is TGTGCCAGCATGGTCCTCGGACAGGACCTTACTAGCGGCTCCTACAATGAGCAGTTCTTC. The V and J genes are TRBV6-2 or TRBV6-3 and TRBJ2-1; tentatively, D is TRBD2 (8 bases). The CDR3 is 20 residues long. Per germline, CDR1 MNHEY and CDR2 SVGEGT. V gave up 7 bases and J gave up 0 bases, with 28 bases separating them.

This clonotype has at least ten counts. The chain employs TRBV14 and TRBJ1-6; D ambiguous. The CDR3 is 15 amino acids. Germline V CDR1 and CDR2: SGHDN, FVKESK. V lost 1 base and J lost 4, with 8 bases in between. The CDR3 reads CASSQGRVYNSPLHF. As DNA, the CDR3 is TGTGCCAGCAGCCAAGGTCGTGTTTATAATTCACCCCTCCACTTT.

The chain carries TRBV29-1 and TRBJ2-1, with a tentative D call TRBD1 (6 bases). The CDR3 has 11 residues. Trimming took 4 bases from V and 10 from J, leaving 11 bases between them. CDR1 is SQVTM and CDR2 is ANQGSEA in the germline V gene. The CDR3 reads CSVVQGGEQFF. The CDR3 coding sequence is TGCAGCGTTGTCCAAGGGGGAGAGCAGTTCTTC.

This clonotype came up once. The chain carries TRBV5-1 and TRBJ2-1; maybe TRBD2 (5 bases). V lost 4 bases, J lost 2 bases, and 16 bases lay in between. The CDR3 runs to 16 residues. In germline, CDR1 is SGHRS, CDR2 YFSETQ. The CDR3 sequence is CASSNQAGGTYNEQFF. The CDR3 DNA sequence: TGCGCCAGCAGCAACCAGGCGGGCGGAACCTACAATGAGCAGTTCTTC. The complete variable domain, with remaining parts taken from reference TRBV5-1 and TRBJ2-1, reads KAGVTQTPRYLIKTRGQQVTLSCSPISGHRSVSWYQQTPGQGLQFLFEYFSETQRNKGNFPGRFSGRQFSNSRSEMNVSTLELGDSALYLCASSNQAGGTYNEQFFGPGTRLTVL.

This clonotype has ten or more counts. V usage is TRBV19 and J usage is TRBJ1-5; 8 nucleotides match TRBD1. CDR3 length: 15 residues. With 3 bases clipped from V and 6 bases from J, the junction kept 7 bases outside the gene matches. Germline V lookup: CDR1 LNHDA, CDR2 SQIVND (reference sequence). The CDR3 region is CASSIAYTGGQPQHF. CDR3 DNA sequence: TGTGCCAGTAGTATTGCCTACACAGGGGGTCAGCCCCAGCATTTT.

The CDR3 reads CASRGFSEQYF. CDR3 in DNA: TGTGCCAGCAGAGGGTTCAGCGAGCAGTACTTC. The chain employs TRBV7-2 and TRBJ2-7, with no clear D. Trimming took 6 bases from V and 6 from J, leaving 9 bases between them. The V gene's germline CDR1 is SGHTA and CDR2 FQGNSA. The CDR3 has 11 amino acids.

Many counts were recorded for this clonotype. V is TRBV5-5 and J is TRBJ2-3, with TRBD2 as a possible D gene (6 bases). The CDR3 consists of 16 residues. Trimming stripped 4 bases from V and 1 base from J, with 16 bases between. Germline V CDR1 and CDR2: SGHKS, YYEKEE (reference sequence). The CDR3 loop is CASSHLVGEGTDTQYF. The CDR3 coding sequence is TGTGCCAGCAGCCACTTGGTGGGGGAGGGCACAGATACGCAGTATTTT.

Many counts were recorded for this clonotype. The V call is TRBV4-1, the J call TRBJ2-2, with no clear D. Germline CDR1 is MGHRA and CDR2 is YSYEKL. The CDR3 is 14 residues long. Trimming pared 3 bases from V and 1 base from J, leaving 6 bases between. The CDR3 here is CASSQNKNTGELFF. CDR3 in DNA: TGCGCCAGCAGCCAGAACAAGAACACCGGGGAGCTGTTTTTT.

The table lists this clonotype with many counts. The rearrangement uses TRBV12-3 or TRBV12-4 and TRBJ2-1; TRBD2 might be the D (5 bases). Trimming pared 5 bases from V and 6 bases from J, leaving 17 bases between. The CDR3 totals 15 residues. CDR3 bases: TGTGCCAGCAGTCGGGAACATGATTGGGGCAATGAGCAGTTCTTC. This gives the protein CASSREHDWGNEQFF.

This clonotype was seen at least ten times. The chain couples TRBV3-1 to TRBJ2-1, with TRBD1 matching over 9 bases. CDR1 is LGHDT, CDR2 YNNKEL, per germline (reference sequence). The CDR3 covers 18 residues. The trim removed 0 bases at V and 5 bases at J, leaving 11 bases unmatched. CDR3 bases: TGTGCCAGCAGCCAAGATCTGAAGTGGGGACAGGGAAACAATGAGCAGTTCTTC. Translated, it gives CASSQDLKWGQGNNEQFF.